The 12 T cell receptor beta chains in this list originate from one sample, sequenced in a study of blood T cell repertoires in COVID-19. The method was immunoSEQ multiplex PCR; TCRdb's version includes in-frame clones alone and lacks a portion of them. The data hold under 250,000 clones, with 83% observed a single time. Sequenced material: PBMCs or T cells enriched from blood (not recorded which). The receptors stem from a woman aged 40 to 50 who had been exposed to COVID-19.

V and J are TRBV6-4 and TRBJ2-3; D possibly corresponds to TRBD2 (6 bases). The germline CDR1 and CDR2 sequences are MRHNA and SNTAGT. Trimming cost V 3 bases and J 1 base, with 11 bases left between them. The length of the CDR3 is 15 residues. The chain's CDR3 is CASSERGGGTDTQYF. The CDR3 DNA is TGTGCCAGCAGTGAACGAGGCGGGGGCACAGATACGCAGTATTTT.

The chain has TRBV28 and TRBJ1-2; D perhaps matches TRBD1 (5 bases). The V end lost 11 bases, the J end lost 7 bases, and 14 bases lay between the germline ends. The CDR3 is made up of 11 amino acids. The germline V gene has CDR1 MDHEN and CDR2 SYDVKM. The CDR3 loop is CASRGLGGYTF. Here the CDR3 DNA reads TGTGCCTCAAGGGGACTCGGTGGCTACACCTTC.

V usage is TRBV5-4 and J usage is TRBJ2-5, with 11 nucleotides matching TRBD2. CDR1 and CDR2 from the germline V gene are SGHNT and YYREEE (reference sequence). Trimming removed 3 bases from V and 2 bases from J; junction bases left unmatched: 3. The CDR3 sequence is 15 residues long. In nucleotides, the CDR3 is TGTGCCAGCAGCTCCCGACTAGCGGGACAAGAGACCCAGTACTTC. Protein product: CASSSRLAGQETQYF.

The rearrangement uses TRBV14 and TRBJ1-6; TRBD1 is a possible D gene (6 bases). The CDR3 runs 14 residues. Trimming shortened V by 3 bases and J by 7 bases, and 10 bases separated the two germline ends. Germline CDR1 and CDR2: SGHDN and FVKESK. The CDR3 region is CASSHRGTNSPLHF. The CDR3 DNA sequence: TGTGCCAGCAGCCATAGGGGGACCAATTCACCCCTCCACTTT.

V is TRBV27 and J is TRBJ2-5; D call uncertain. V was cut by 3 bases and J by 4 bases, with 12 bases left in between. The CDR3 has 14 amino acids. Germline CDR1 reads MNHEY; CDR2 reads SMNVEV (reference sequence). This CDR3 is CASSLERAGETQYF. CDR3 DNA sequence: TGTGCCAGCAGTTTGGAGAGAGCCGGAGAGACCCAGTACTTC.

The V call is TRBV7-8, the J call TRBJ1-6, with unresolved D. Trimming shortened V by 3 bases and J by 2 bases, and 11 bases separated the two germline ends. The CDR3 loop spans 16 amino acids. Germline CDR1 SGHVS, CDR2 FQNEAQ. The CDR3 here is CASSFREGAYNSPLHF. As DNA, the CDR3 is TGTGCCAGCAGCTTCCGGGAAGGTGCCTATAATTCACCCCTCCACTTT.

V gene TRBV9 combines with J gene TRBJ1-1; possibly TRBD1 for D (5 bases). Germline assignment: CDR1 SGDLS and CDR2 YYNGEE. The CDR3 runs to 14 residues. V shed 3 bases and J shed 5 bases, with 14 bases lying between them. The CDR3 loop is CASSDRPEGTEAFF. Written as DNA, the CDR3 is TGTGCCAGCAGCGACAGACCGGAGGGGACTGAAGCTTTCTTT.

This chain connects TRBV9 to TRBJ1-4; D is ambiguous. This CDR3 contains 13 residues. Trimming took 0 bases from V and 6 from J, leaving 6 bases between them. Germline V gene lookup returns CDR1 SGDLS and CDR2 YYNGEE. The CDR3: CASSVAGDEKLFF. CDR3 bases: TGTGCCAGCAGCGTAGCCGGGGATGAAAAACTGTTTTTT.

The CDR3 region has the DNA TGTGCCAGCAGCGAGCTGGGGCAGGACCATCAGCCCCAGCATTTT. Amino acids: CASSELGQDHQPQHF. The chain combines TRBV9 with TRBJ1-5, with a tentative D call TRBD1 (5 bases). CDR1 is SGDLS and CDR2 is YYNGEE in the germline V gene. Trimming stripped 3 bases from V and 5 bases from J, with 15 bases between. This CDR3 has 15 amino acids.

Concerning this clone itself: Being one base from a much bigger clone, this may be a read error. The chain combines TRBV7-9 with TRBJ1-2; the D gene is possibly TRBD1 (6 bases). Between the trimmed V and J ends, which lost 2 bases and 2 bases, there was a span of 9 bases. The CDR3 runs 14 residues. Germline assignment: CDR1 SEHNR and CDR2 FQNEAQ (reference sequence). The CDR3 nucleotides read TGTGCCAGCAGCTTAACAGGGTACAACTATGGCTACACCTTC. Its protein product is CASSLTGYNYGYTF.

V and J are TRBV28 and TRBJ1-2, with 9 bases identical to TRBD1. Germline CDR1 is MDHEN and CDR2 is SYDVKM. The J segment lost 4 bases and the V segment lost 6 bases, leaving 18 bases of the junction unmatched. The CDR3 has 18 amino acids. In DNA, the CDR3 is TGTGCCAGCAGACCTGGGGAAGTGACAGGGGGTCTGGCCTATGGCTACACCTTC. This gives the protein CASRPGEVTGGLAYGYTF.

This clone was observed once. The chain is built from TRBV29-1 and TRBJ1-3, with 9 bases lining up with TRBD1. J gave up 8 bases and V 6 bases, and 5 bases lay outside the gene matches. Looked up from germline, CDR1 is SQVTM and CDR2 is ANQGSEA. The CDR3 covers 12 residues. CDR3 sequence (DNA): TGCAGCGTCCTGGACAGGGGTTACACCATATATTTT. Translated: CSVLDRGYTIYF.